This is a list of T cell receptor beta chains from one sample in a study of identical twins. TCRdb re-derived calls from the 5' RACE reads in MiXCR, one entry per CDR3 protein. This sample has about 470,000 distinct CDR3 sequences; approximately 24% occur once, and the top ten carry 2.9%. This sample also appeared in a second study, on T cells expressing NK-cell markers.

Sequenced material: CD4+ T cells sorted from blood. The receptors originated from a woman aged 18 to 35 in good health. CDR3s include the opening cysteine and the closing phenylalanine or tryptophan. The D gene is left open where the match is weak. The size of a clone is reported for some rows only, either as once, few or many, or as a class for expanded clones.

V gene	J gene	CDR3 length	clone size	D gene	CDR3 protein	CDR3 DNA
TRBV7-8	TRBJ2-7	14	few	TRBD2	CASSPPSGKYEQYF	TGTGCCAGCAGCCCACCTAGCGGGAAATACGAGCAGTACTTC
TRBV5-5	TRBJ2-7	14	.	.	CASSGEAETYEQYF	TGTGCCAGCAGCGGAGAAGCGGAGACCTACGAGCAGTACTTC
TRBV7-8	TRBJ2-5	14	few	.	CASSSPPVQETQYF	TGTGCCAGCAGCTCCCCTCCGGTGCAAGAGACCCAGTACTTC
TRBV6-5	TRBJ2-7	12	few	.	CASSYSRGLEYF	TGTGCCAGCAGTTACTCCAGGGGATTAGAGTACTTC
TRBV9	TRBJ1-5	14	.	.	CASSSGRSGVPQHF	TGTGCCAGCAGCTCCGGACGGTCAGGGGTGCCCCAGCATTTT
TRBV29-1	TRBJ2-5	12	.	.	CSGSDPGRTQYF	TGCAGCGGAAGCGACCCGGGAAGGACCCAGTACTTC
TRBV20-1	TRBJ2-1	15	few	.	CSARDSRGSYNEQFF	TGCAGTGCTAGAGATTCCCGGGGGTCCTACAATGAGCAGTTCTTC
TRBV11-2	TRBJ2-7	18	.	TRBD2	CASSLEGLAGRLFYEQYF	TGTGCCAGCAGCTTAGAGGGACTAGCGGGACGCCTATTCTACGAGCAGTACTTC
TRBV7-2	TRBJ1-5	16	.	.	CASSLDLISRDQPQHF	TGTGCCAGCAGCTTGGACCTAATTAGTAGGGATCAGCCCCAGCATTTT
TRBV20-1	TRBJ2-3	12	.	TRBD1	CSAGDRADTQYF	TGCAGTGCTGGCGACAGGGCAGATACGCAGTATTTT
TRBV20-1	TRBJ1-1	16	few	.	CSAREQTGLANTEAFF	TGCAGTGCTAGAGAGCAAACAGGGCTAGCAAACACTGAAGCTTTCTTT
TRBV24-1	TRBJ2-1	15	few	.	CATSESRDVRNEQFF	TGTGCCACCAGTGAGAGCCGGGACGTACGCAATGAGCAGTTCTTC
TRBV27	TRBJ2-1	16	.	.	CASSGRQAISYNEQFF	TGTGCCAGCAGCGGAAGACAGGCAATCTCCTACAATGAGCAGTTCTTC
TRBV4-1	TRBJ1-2	13	few	.	CASSQGARRGYTF	TGCGCCAGCAGCCAAGGGGCGCGACGTGGCTACACCTTC
TRBV25-1	TRBJ1-2	18	.	TRBD1	CASSMLRGQGRGNYGYTF	TGTGCCAGCAGTATGTTGAGGGGACAGGGGAGGGGAAACTATGGCTACACCTTC
TRBV12-5	TRBJ2-3	11	.	.	CASGLTDTQYF	TGTGCCAGCGGACTCACAGATACGCAGTATTTT
TRBV3-1	TRBJ2-5	14	.	TRBD1	CASSQAQGMETQYF	TGTGCCAGCAGCCAGGCACAGGGGATGGAGACCCAGTACTTC
TRBV20-1	TRBJ2-7	16	few	TRBD2	CSASPLQLAGSYEQYF	TGCAGTGCTAGCCCCCTCCAACTAGCGGGGAGCTACGAGCAGTACTTC
TRBV5-1	TRBJ2-7	13	.	.	CASSLDVDYEQYF	TGCGCCAGCAGCTTGGATGTCGATTACGAGCAGTACTTC
TRBV9	TRBJ1-4	16	few	TRBD1	CASSASLRTGNEKLFF	TGTGCCAGCAGCGCAAGCTTACGGACAGGGAATGAAAAACTGTTTTTT
TRBV10-3	TRBJ1-6	15	.	TRBD1	CAIGNRDRGNSPLHF	TGTGCCATCGGTAACCGAGACAGGGGGAATTCACCCCTCCACTTT
TRBV5-1	TRBJ1-5	14	.	.	CASSLFGGNQPQHF	TGCGCCAGCAGCTTGTTTGGGGGCAATCAGCCCCAGCATTTT
TRBV6-1	TRBJ2-3	16	.	TRBD1	CASSTLRTGGSDTQYF	TGTGCCAGCAGCACCCTTCGGACAGGGGGTTCAGATACGCAGTATTTT
TRBV4-3	TRBJ1-2	14	.	.	CASSPPGRGAGYTF	TGCGCCAGCAGCCCTCCAGGGAGAGGGGCTGGCTACACCTTC
TRBV12-3/TRBV12-4	TRBJ2-1	15	many	.	CASSPGVASYNEQFF	TGTGCCAGCAGTCCCGGGGTCGCATCCTACAATGAGCAGTTCTTC
TRBV5-6	TRBJ1-1	13	few	.	CASSLPDSLGAFF	TGTGCCAGCAGCCTGCCGGACTCTTTGGGAGCTTTCTTT
TRBV3-1	TRBJ2-7	13	few	.	CASSPNGASEQYF	TGTGCCAGCAGCCCAAACGGGGCGTCCGAGCAGTACTTC